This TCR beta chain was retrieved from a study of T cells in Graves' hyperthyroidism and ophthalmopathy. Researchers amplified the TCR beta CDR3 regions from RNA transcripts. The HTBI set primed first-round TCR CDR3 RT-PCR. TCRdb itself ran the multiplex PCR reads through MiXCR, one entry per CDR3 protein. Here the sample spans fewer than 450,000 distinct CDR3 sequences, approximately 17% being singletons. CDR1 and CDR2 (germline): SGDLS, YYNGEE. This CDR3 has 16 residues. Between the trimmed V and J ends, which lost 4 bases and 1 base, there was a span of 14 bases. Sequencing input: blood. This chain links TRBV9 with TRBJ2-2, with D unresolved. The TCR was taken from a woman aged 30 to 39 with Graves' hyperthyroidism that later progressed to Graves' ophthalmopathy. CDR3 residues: CASSSYPVENTGELFF. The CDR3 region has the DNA TGTGCCAGCAGCTCATACCCTGTGGAGAACACCGGGGAGCTGTTTTTT. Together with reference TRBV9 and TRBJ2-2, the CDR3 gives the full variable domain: DSGVTQTPKHLITATGQRVTLRCSPRSGDLSVYWYQQSLDQGLQFLIQYYNGEERAKGNILERFSAQQFPDLHSELNLSSLELGDSALYFCASSSYPVENTGELFFGEGSRLTVL.